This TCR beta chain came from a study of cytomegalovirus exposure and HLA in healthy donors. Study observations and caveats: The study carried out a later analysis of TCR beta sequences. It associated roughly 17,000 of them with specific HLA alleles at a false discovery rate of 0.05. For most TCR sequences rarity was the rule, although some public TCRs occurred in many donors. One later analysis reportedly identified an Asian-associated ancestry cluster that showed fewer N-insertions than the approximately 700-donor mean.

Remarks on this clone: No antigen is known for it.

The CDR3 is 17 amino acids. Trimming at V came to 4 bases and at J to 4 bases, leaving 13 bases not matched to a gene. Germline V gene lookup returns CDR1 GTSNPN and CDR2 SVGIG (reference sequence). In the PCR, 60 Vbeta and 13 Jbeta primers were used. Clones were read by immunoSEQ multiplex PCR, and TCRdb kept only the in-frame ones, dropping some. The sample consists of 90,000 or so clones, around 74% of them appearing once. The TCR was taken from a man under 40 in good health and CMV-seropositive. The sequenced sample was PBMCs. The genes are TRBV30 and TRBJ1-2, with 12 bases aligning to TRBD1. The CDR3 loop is CAWNQLGTGGFSYGYTF. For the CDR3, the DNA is TGTGCCTGGAACCAACTCGGGACAGGGGGCTTCAGCTATGGCTACACCTTC.